This TCR beta chain originates from a study of T cell repertoires in cytomegalovirus infection. Notes on the study in general: The study found HLA-C-restricted CMV-specific TCR beta clonotypes dominating the ex vivo response.

A remark on this clonotype: The antigen remains undetermined.

TCRdb processed the reads anew with MiXCR; each CDR3 protein has one entry. The profile shows about 350,000 distinct CDR3 sequences, about 35% of them singletons. The TCR originated in a human donor in good health (CMV status not recorded). Some clones in this sample may be carry-over from other donors' samples. Sequenced material: cultured PBMCs, taken from culture after CMV antigen stimulation.

The CDR3 here is CASSQVPKVADSPLHF. Here the CDR3 DNA reads TGCGCCAGCAGCCAAGTCCCCAAGGTAGCGGATTCACCCCTCCACTTT. The chain uses TRBV4-1 and TRBJ1-6; D remains ambiguous. CDR1 and CDR2 from the germline V gene are MGHRA and YSYEKL. The CDR3 contains 16 residues. V shed 1 base and J shed 8 bases, with 15 bases lying between them.